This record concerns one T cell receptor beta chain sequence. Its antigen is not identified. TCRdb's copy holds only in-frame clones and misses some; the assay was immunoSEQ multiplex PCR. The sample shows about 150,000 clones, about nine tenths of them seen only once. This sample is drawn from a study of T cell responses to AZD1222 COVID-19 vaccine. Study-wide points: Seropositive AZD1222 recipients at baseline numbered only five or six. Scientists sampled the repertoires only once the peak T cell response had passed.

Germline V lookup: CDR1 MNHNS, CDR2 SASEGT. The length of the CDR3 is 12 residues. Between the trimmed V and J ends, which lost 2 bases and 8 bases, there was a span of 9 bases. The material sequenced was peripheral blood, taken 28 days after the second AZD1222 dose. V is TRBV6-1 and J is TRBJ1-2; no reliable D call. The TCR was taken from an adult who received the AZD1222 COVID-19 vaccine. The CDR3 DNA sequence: TGTGCCAGCAGTGAATCCCTGGCGGGCTACACCTTC. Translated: CASSESLAGYTF.